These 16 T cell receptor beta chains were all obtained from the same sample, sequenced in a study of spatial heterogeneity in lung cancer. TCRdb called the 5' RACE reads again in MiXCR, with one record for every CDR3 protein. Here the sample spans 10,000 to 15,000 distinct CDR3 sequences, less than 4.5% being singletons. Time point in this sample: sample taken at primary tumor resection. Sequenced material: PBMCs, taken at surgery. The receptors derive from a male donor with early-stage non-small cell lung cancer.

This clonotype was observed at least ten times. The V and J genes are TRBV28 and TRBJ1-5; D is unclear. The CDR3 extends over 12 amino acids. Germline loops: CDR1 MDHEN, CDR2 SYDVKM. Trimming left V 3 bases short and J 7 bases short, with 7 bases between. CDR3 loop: CASSLFKQPQHF. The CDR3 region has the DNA TGTGCCAGCAGTTTGTTTAAGCAGCCCCAGCATTTT. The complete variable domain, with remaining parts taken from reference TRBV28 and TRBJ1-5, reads DVKVTQSSRYLVKRTGEKVFLECVQDMDHENMFWYRQDPGLGLRLIYFSYDVKMKEKGDIPEGYSVSREKKERFSLILESASTNQTSMYLCASSLFKQPQHFGDGTRLSIL.

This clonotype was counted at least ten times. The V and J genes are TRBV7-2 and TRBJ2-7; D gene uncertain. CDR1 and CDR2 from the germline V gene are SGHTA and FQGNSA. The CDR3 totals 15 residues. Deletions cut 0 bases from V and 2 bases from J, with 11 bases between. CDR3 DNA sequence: TGTGCCAGCAGCTTAGCGAATAACAGCCCCTACGAGCAGTACTTC. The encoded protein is CASSLANNSPYEQYF.

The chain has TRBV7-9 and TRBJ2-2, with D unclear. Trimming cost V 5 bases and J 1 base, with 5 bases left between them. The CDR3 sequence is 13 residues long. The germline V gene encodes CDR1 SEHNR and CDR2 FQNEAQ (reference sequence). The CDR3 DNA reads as TGTGCCAGCAGCCCAGAGAACACCGGGGAGCTGTTTTTT. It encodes CASSPENTGELFF. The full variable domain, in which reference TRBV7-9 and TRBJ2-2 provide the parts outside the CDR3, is DTGVSQNPRHKITKRGQNVTFRCDPISEHNRLYWYRQTLGQGPEFLTYFQNEAQLEKSRLLSDRFSAERPKGSFSTLEIQRTEQGDSAMYLCASSPENTGELFFGEGSRLTVL.

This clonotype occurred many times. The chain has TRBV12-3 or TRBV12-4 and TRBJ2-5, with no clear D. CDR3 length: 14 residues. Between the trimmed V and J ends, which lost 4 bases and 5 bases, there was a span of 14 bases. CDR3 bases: TGTGCCAGCAGTTCAGGTCGGGCTGGTGAGACCCAGTACTTC. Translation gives CASSSGRAGETQYF.

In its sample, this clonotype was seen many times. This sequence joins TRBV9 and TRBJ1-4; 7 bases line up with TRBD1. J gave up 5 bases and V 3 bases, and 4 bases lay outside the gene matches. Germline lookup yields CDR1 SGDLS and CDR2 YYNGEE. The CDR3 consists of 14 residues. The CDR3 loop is CASSATTGNEKLFF. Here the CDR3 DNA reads TGTGCCAGCAGCGCGACGACAGGGAATGAAAAACTGTTTTTT.

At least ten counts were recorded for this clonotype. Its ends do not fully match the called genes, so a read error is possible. The CDR3 nucleotides are TGCAGTGCCATGTCCGGGACAGACTCCTCCGAGCAGTACTTC. This encodes CSAMSGTDSSEQYF. The V and J genes are TRBV20-1 and TRBJ2-7, with 7 bases that match TRBD1. Per the germline V gene, CDR1 is DFQATT and CDR2 is SNEGSKA (reference sequence). The CDR3 has 14 residues.

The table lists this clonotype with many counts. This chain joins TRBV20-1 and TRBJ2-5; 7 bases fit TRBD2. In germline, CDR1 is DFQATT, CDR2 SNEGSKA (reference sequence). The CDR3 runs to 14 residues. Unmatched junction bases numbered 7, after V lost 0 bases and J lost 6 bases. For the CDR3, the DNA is TGCAGTGCTAGAGATTGGGAGGGCCTAAAGACCCAGTACTTC. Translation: CSARDWEGLKTQYF.

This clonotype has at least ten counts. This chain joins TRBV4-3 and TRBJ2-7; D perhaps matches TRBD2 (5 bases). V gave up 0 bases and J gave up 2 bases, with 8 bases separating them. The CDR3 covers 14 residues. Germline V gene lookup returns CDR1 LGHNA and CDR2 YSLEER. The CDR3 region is CASSQEDSAYEQYF. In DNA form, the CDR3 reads TGCGCCAGCAGCCAAGAAGATAGCGCCTACGAGCAGTACTTC.

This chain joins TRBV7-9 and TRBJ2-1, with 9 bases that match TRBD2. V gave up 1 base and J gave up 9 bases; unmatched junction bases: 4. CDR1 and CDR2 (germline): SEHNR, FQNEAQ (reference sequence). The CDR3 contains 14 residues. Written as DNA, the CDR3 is TGTGCCAGCAGCTTAGTAGCGGGAGATGGTGAGCAGTTCTTC. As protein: CASSLVAGDGEQFF.

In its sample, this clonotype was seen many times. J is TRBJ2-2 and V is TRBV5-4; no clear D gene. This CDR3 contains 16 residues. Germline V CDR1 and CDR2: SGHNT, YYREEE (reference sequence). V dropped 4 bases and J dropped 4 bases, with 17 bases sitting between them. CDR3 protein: CASSRPGGSGTGELFF. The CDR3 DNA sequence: TGTGCCAGCAGCCGCCCGGGCGGTTCCGGCACCGGGGAGCTGTTTTTT.

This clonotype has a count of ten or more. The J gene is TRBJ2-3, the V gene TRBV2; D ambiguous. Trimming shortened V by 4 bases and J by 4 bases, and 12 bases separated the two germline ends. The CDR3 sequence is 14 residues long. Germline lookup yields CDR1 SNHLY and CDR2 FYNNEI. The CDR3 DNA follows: TGTGCCAGCAGTGTAGGTCGACTTGCAGATACGCAGTATTTT. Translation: CASSVGRLADTQYF. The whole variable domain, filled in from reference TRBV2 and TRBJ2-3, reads EPEVTQTPSHQVTQMGQEVILRCVPISNHLYFYWYRQILGQKVEFLVSFYNNEISEKSEIFDDQFSVERPDGSNFTLKIRSTKLEDSAMYFCASSVGRLADTQYFGPGTRLTVL.

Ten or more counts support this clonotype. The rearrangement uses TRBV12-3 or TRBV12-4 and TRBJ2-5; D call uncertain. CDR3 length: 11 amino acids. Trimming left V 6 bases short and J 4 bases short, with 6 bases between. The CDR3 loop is CASSLLETQYF. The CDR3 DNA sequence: TGTGCCAGCAGCCTGCTAGAGACCCAGTACTTC.

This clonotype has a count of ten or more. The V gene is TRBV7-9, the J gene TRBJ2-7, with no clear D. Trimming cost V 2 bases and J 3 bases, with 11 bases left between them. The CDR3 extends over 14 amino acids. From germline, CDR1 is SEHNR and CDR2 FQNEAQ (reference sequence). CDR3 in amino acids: CASSLREYDYEQYF. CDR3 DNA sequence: TGTGCCAGCAGCTTAAGGGAATACGACTACGAGCAGTACTTC.

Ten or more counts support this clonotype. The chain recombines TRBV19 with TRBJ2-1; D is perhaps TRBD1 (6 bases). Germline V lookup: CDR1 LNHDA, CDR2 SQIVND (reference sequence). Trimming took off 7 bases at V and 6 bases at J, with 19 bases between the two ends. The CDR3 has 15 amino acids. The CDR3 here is CASTLREQGSNEQFF. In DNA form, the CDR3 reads TGTGCCAGTACCCTAAGGGAACAGGGTAGCAATGAGCAGTTCTTC.

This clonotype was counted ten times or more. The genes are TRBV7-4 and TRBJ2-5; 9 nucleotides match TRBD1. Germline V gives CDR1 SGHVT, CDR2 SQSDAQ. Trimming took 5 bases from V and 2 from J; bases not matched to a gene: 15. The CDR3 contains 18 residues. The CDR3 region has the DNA TGTGCCAGCAGCGACCCGGGACAGGGTTCCCCGAAACAAGAGACCCAGTACTTC. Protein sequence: CASSDPGQGSPKQETQYF.

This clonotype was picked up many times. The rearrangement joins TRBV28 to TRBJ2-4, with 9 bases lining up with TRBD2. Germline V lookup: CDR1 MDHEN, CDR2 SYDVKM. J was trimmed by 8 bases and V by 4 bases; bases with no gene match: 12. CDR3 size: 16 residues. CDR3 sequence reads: CASSSPRASGIDIQYF. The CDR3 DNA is TGTGCCAGCAGTTCCCCCCGGGCTAGCGGGATTGACATTCAGTACTTC.